The clone carrying this T cell receptor (beta chain) was counted only a few times. CDR1 SQVTM and CDR2 ANQGSEA come from the germline V gene. The V and J ends lost 8 bases and 1 base respectively, with 16 bases between them. CDR3 length equals 14 residues. This entry is derived from a study of cytomegalovirus exposure and HLA in healthy donors. About the research overall: Earlier, roughly 180 million T cells were analyzed, and more than 100 million unique TCR beta sequences were found among them. An early release of data contained tens of millions of unique TCRs, which came from HLA-typed donors.

60 Vbeta and 13 Jbeta primers were used in PCR. Clones were read by immunoSEQ multiplex PCR, and TCRdb kept only the in-frame ones, dropping some. This table holds around 170,000 clones, around 76% found once. The receptor comes from a woman aged 30 to 39 in good health and CMV-seropositive. Source material: PBMCs. V gene TRBV29-1 combines with J gene TRBJ2-3; D may be TRBD1 (5 bases). The CDR3 sequence: CSSWGARGTDTQYF. In DNA, the CDR3 is TGCAGCTCTTGGGGCGCAAGGGGCACAGATACGCAGTATTTT.